One and the same sample provided the 27 T cell receptor beta chains below, sequenced in a study of shared clonotypes between healthy human individuals. The method was immunoSEQ multiplex PCR; TCRdb's version includes in-frame clones alone and lacks a portion of them. The sample includes roughly 2.5 million clones, more than 80% seen only once; the top ten take about 0.13%. Sequenced sample: naive CD4+ T cells sorted from blood. Subset of the sample: CD45RA+ positively selected. All receptors derive from a man aged 18 to 29 in good health.

The J gene is TRBJ2-7, the V gene TRBV15; D not resolved. The V end lost 1 base, the J end lost 1 base, and 8 bases lay between the germline ends. Germline CDR1 and CDR2: LNHNV and YYDKDF (reference sequence). The CDR3 has 14 amino acids. The CDR3 protein is CATSRGAASYEQYF. CDR3 nucleotide sequence: TGTGCCACCAGCAGAGGGGCTGCGTCCTACGAGCAGTACTTC.

V is TRBV5-1 and J is TRBJ2-7, with TRBD1 identical over 8 bases. The CDR3 contains 19 residues. From germline, CDR1 is SGHRS and CDR2 YFSETQ. V shed 0 bases, J shed 0 bases, and the junction held 14 bases outside the gene matches. CDR3 in DNA: TGCGCCAGCAGCTTGGGGGCAGGGGGCGCTAAGACGAGCTCCTACGAGCAGTACTTC. Translated: CASSLGAGGAKTSSYEQYF.

The V gene is TRBV27, the J gene TRBJ2-7; 9 bases line up with TRBD1. The V gene end was trimmed by 4 bases and the J gene end by 6 bases; junction bases not matched to a gene: 10. The CDR3 is 15 residues long. Germline loops: CDR1 MNHEY, CDR2 SMNVEV (reference sequence). The CDR3 spells CASSSYSGTGREQYF. The CDR3 bases are TGTGCCAGCAGTTCCTATTCCGGGACAGGGCGCGAGCAGTACTTC.

J is TRBJ2-7 and V is TRBV6-5, with 8 bases lining up with TRBD1. The CDR3 contains 15 residues. CDR1 MNHEY and CDR2 SVGAGI come from the germline V gene. V lost 6 bases, J lost 0 bases, and 7 bases stayed unmatched. CDR3 amino acids: CASSNRQGSSYEQYF. The CDR3 DNA reads TGTGCCAGCAGCAATAGACAGGGGTCCTCCTACGAGCAGTACTTC.

The chain has TRBV10-3 and TRBJ1-2; D possibly corresponds to TRBD1 (6 bases). CDR3 length equals 14 residues. Germline CDR1 and CDR2: ENHRY and SYGVKD. With 7 bases removed from V and 8 bases from J, the gap between germline ends came to 20 bases. CDR3 bases: TGTGCCATCACCTCCGGTGGGGGGGCGCGGGGCTACACCTTC. The encoded protein is CAITSGGGARGYTF.

V and J are TRBV2 and TRBJ2-7; 8 bases match TRBD1. The germline gives CDR1 SNHLY, CDR2 FYNNEI. This CDR3 comprises 14 residues. V shed 11 bases and J 5 bases; nucleotides not matched to a gene: 14. This CDR3 reads CAGQRQGIEDEQYF. In DNA form, the CDR3 reads TGTGCCGGCCAAAGACAGGGGATAGAAGACGAGCAGTACTTC.

This chain joins TRBV28 and TRBJ1-1, with a tentative D call TRBD1 (5 bases). Trimming stripped 4 bases from V and 5 bases from J, with 14 bases between. The CDR3 totals 14 residues. CDR1 MDHEN and CDR2 SYDVKM come from the germline V gene. CDR3 residues: CASSWGGGGTEAFF. CDR3 DNA: TGTGCCAGCAGTTGGGGCGGGGGAGGAACTGAAGCTTTCTTT.

The rearrangement links TRBV18 to TRBJ2-5; D may match TRBD1 or TRBD2 (5 bases each). V lost 3 bases to trimming and J lost 9 bases, with 14 bases between them. The V gene's germline CDR1 is KGHSH and CDR2 LQKENI. CDR3 length: 13 amino acids. The CDR3, as DNA: TGTGCCAGCTCACCTGGGACGGAGCAGCCCCAGTACTTC. Translating it yields CASSPGTEQPQYF.

Regarding this clone: Different DNA sequences within this sample yield the same CDR3. This sequence joins TRBV28 and TRBJ1-2; 7 nucleotides match TRBD1. V was clipped by 5 bases and J by 7 bases; unmatched bases: 7. The CDR3 has 13 amino acids. CDR1 and CDR2 from the germline V gene are MDHEN and SYDVKM. CDR3 bases: TGTGCCAGCAGTCTCGACAGGGTTGGTGGCTACACCTTC. This translates into CASSLDRVGGYTF.

The chain employs TRBV19 and TRBJ1-2; D is possibly TRBD1 (6 bases). From germline, CDR1 is LNHDA and CDR2 SQIVND (reference sequence). V dropped 3 bases and J dropped 7 bases, with 15 bases sitting between them. The length of the CDR3 is 14 residues. CDR3 bases: TGTGCCAGTAGTATTTCGGCAGGGGTTTTTGGCTACACCTTC. It translates to CASSISAGVFGYTF.

V gene TRBV6-5 combines with J gene TRBJ2-5; a possible D gene is TRBD1 (6 bases). The CDR3 is 12 residues long. With 8 bases removed from V and 2 bases from J, the gap between germline ends came to 9 bases. Germline-derived CDR1 and CDR2 are MNHEY and SVGAGI. The CDR3 sequence is CASLGQQETQYF. Written as DNA, the CDR3 is TGTGCCAGCCTCGGACAGCAAGAGACCCAGTACTTC.

CDR3 nucleotides: TGTGCCAGCAGGGCACAGGGGGCCTCAGGGGAGCAGTTCTTC. This encodes CASRAQGASGEQFF. V is TRBV2 and J is TRBJ2-1, with 9 bases identical to TRBD1. Trimming at V came to 6 bases and at J to 10 bases, leaving 10 bases not matched to a gene. The CDR3 contains 14 residues. Germline CDR1 is SNHLY and CDR2 is FYNNEI.

CDR3 in amino acids: CASSLMPGGGTEAFF. The CDR3 DNA sequence: TGTGCCAGCAGCTTAATGCCCGGGGGCGGCACTGAAGCTTTCTTT. The chain couples TRBV7-2 to TRBJ1-1, with a tentative D call TRBD1 (6 bases). The V and J ends lost 2 bases and 4 bases respectively, with 14 bases between them. Germline V CDR1 and CDR2: SGHTA, FQGNSA. This CDR3 has 15 residues.

V gene TRBV7-6 combines with J gene TRBJ2-5; D may be TRBD2 (5 bases). This CDR3 has 11 amino acids. Trimming left V 11 bases short and J 5 bases short, with 12 bases between. Germline CDR1 and CDR2: SGHVS and FNYEAQ. CDR3 coding DNA: TGTGCCGTCGGGGTTGGCGAGACCCAGTACTTC. It encodes CAVGVGETQYF.

Here the CDR3 DNA reads TGTGCCAGCCCCAAGACTAGCGGCACAGATACGCAGTATTTT. As protein: CASPKTSGTDTQYF. The chain has TRBV18 and TRBJ2-3; 8 nucleotides match TRBD2. The CDR3 totals 14 residues. Looked up from germline, CDR1 is KGHSH and CDR2 is LQKENI. The V and J ends lost 8 bases and 1 base, in that order; junction bases with no gene match: 5.

V and J are TRBV29-1 and TRBJ2-1, with TRBD2 matching 12 bases. V gave up 7 bases and J gave up 3 bases; unmatched junction bases: 7. Per germline, CDR1 SQVTM and CDR2 ANQGSEA. This CDR3 is 15 amino acids long. The DNA for the CDR3 is TGCAGCGGGGGACTAGCGGGTAGGGTCTACAATGAGCAGTTCTTC. Protein: CSGGLAGRVYNEQFF.

The chain recombines TRBV14 with TRBJ1-2; D gene ambiguous. CDR3 length: 14 residues. CDR1 is SGHDN, CDR2 FVKESK, per germline. Trimming removed 4 bases at V and 4 bases at J, with 13 bases between. CDR3 coding DNA: TGTGCCAGCAGCCGTACTACAGAATTCTATGGCTACACCTTC. As protein: CASSRTTEFYGYTF.

The CDR3 DNA reads as TGCGCCAGCAGCTTGCCCGGGACTAGCGAATTTAAAAAAAGCTCCTACAATGAGCAGTTCTTC. As protein: CASSLPGTSEFKKSSYNEQFF. The chain links TRBV5-1 to TRBJ2-1, with 10 bases aligning to TRBD2. CDR3 length: 21 amino acids. With 1 base clipped from V and 0 bases from J, the junction kept 16 bases outside the gene matches. The germline V gene has CDR1 SGHRS and CDR2 YFSETQ.

About this clone itself: One end of the junction fails to match germline, which may point to a read error. The V gene is TRBV7-7, the J gene TRBJ2-3; D uncertain. Germline V lookup: CDR1 SSHAT, CDR2 FNYEAQ (reference sequence). CDR3 length: 13 residues. For the CDR3, the DNA is TGTGCTAGCAGCTTGTCATTAGCAGATACGCAGTATTTT. Its protein product is CASSLSLADTQYF.

This chain connects TRBV5-4 to TRBJ2-3, with D possibly being TRBD2 (5 bases). Germline assignment: CDR1 SGHNT and CDR2 YYREEE (reference sequence). The CDR3 sequence is 15 residues long. Between the trimmed V and J ends, which lost 0 bases and 0 bases, there was a span of 8 bases. The CDR3, as DNA: TGTGCCAGCAGCTTGGCTAGCACTAGCACAGATACGCAGTATTTT. This translates into CASSLASTSTDTQYF.

V is TRBV5-4 and J is TRBJ2-3; 8 bases line up with TRBD2. With V trimmed by 2 bases and J by 0 bases, 11 bases remained unmatched. Germline V gives CDR1 SGHNT, CDR2 YYREEE (reference sequence). The CDR3 contains 18 residues. Here the CDR3 DNA reads TGTGCCAGCAGCTTACGAATGGCGGGGGGACATAGCACAGATACGCAGTATTTT. Encoded protein: CASSLRMAGGHSTDTQYF.

The chain combines TRBV15 with TRBJ1-1; D is unresolved. Germline loops: CDR1 LNHNV, CDR2 YYDKDF (reference sequence). V was trimmed by 0 bases and J by 3 bases, leaving 11 bases between them. There are 15 residues in the CDR3. CDR3 sequence (DNA): TGTGCCACCAGCAGAGATGAGGGTGTTGACACTGAAGCTTTCTTT. This encodes CATSRDEGVDTEAFF.

The genes are TRBV5-1 and TRBJ1-2, with 8 bases lining up with TRBD1. This CDR3 contains 12 residues. CDR1 and CDR2 from the germline V gene are SGHRS and YFSETQ. Trimming took 4 bases from V and 7 from J; bases not matched to a gene: 3. CDR3 nucleotides: TGCGCCAGCAGCGAGGGACAGGCTGGCTACACCTTC. Encoded protein: CASSEGQAGYTF.

J is TRBJ1-2 and V is TRBV5-8; a possible D gene is TRBD1 (5 bases). This CDR3 is built from 14 residues. CDR1 and CDR2 (germline): SGHTS, YDEGEE. V was trimmed by 2 bases and J by 8 bases, leaving 16 bases between them. The CDR3 loop is CASSLVVGPTGYTF. CDR3 coding DNA: TGTGCCAGCAGCTTAGTAGTGGGACCCACAGGCTACACCTTC.

The chain uses TRBV7-2 and TRBJ1-4; 10 bases align to TRBD1. The CDR3 covers 16 residues. Germline V gives CDR1 SGHTA, CDR2 FQGNSA. The ends lost 0 bases at V and 8 bases at J; junction bases unmatched: 6. The CDR3 DNA reads TGTGCCAGCAGCTTAGCGGGACAGGGGATAGGGGAAAAACTGTTTTTT. Translation gives CASSLAGQGIGEKLFF.

The chain has TRBV11-2 and TRBJ2-7, with TRBD1 identical over 7 bases. In germline, CDR1 is SGHAT, CDR2 FQNNGV. J lost 3 bases, V lost 4 bases, and 6 bases had no gene match. This CDR3 region has 14 residues. Here the CDR3 DNA reads TGTGCCAGCAGCTCATGGGACAGATTCTACGAGCAGTACTTC. The encoded protein is CASSSWDRFYEQYF.

Turning to this clone: At one end the junction does not follow the germline gene, possibly because of a read error. In the same sample, other DNA sequences code for this CDR3. The CDR3 sequence is CASSPSYYGYTF. DNA of the CDR3: TGTGCCAGCAGCCCGAGTTACTACGGCTACACCTTC. This chain uses TRBV28 with TRBJ1-2; no clear D. CDR1 and CDR2 from the germline V gene are MDHEN and SYDVKM. This CDR3 is built from 12 residues.